A selection of T cell receptor beta chains follows, all from one sample in a study of blood T cell repertoires in COVID-19. Generated by immunoSEQ multiplex PCR, the TCRdb table keeps only in-frame clones and is missing some. The data contain about 210,000 clones, roughly four fifths of them singletons. The sequencing sample was made of peripheral blood. The receptors shown here come from a woman in her 40s with acute or convalescent COVID-19. CDR3s include the opening cysteine and the closing phenylalanine or tryptophan. D genes are given only for firm matches. Rows may omit the clone size; those that give it use once, few, many or a size class.

TRBV5-1,TRBD1,TRBJ2-5,-,CASSPRTGEQETQYF,TGCGCCAGCAGCCCAAGGACAGGGGAGCAAGAGACCCAGTACTTC
TRBV6-1,-,TRBJ2-6,-,CASSVTRASGANVLTF,TGTGCCAGCAGTGTAACCAGGGCCTCTGGGGCCAACGTCCTGACTTTC
TRBV24-1,TRBD2,TRBJ2-2,-,CATSENPGLAGDAGELFF,TGTGCCACTTCCGAAAATCCGGGACTAGCGGGAGACGCCGGGGAGCTGTTTTTT
TRBV27,-,TRBJ1-2,once,CASAYSLNYGYTF,TGTGCCAGCGCCTACAGCCTTAACTATGGCTACACCTTC
TRBV19,-,TRBJ2-7,once,CASSDTGPSGYEQYF,TGTGCCAGTAGTGATACAGGGCCGTCGGGCTACGAGCAGTACTTC
TRBV2,TRBD1,TRBJ2-2,-,CASSAGQVNTGELFF,TGTGCCAGCAGTGCTGGACAGGTGAACACCGGGGAGCTGTTTTTT
TRBV18,TRBD1,TRBJ1-1,-,CASSSRTGRGTEAFF,TGTGCCAGCTCATCGCGGACAGGGCGGGGCACTGAAGCTTTCTTT
TRBV30,TRBD1,TRBJ2-5,many,CAWGYRDSRKTQYF,TGTGCCTGGGGATACAGGGACAGCAGGAAGACCCAGTACTTC
TRBV11-2,TRBD1,TRBJ1-6,-,CASSKQGAYSPLHF,TGTGCCAGCAGTAAACAGGGGGCTTATTCACCCCTCCACTTT
TRBV19,TRBD1,TRBJ2-1,few,CASKITGVHNEQFF,TGTGCCAGTAAAATTACAGGGGTCCACAATGAGCAGTTCTTC
TRBV6-5,TRBD2,TRBJ2-7,-,CASWTSRSYEQYF,TGTGCCAGCTGGACTAGTCGATCCTACGAGCAGTACTTC
TRBV5-4,TRBD1,TRBJ1-2,-,CASSLRTGTYGYTF,TGTGCCAGCAGCCTCAGGACAGGGACCTATGGCTACACCTTC
TRBV11-1,-,TRBJ2-2,few,CASRQTALTGELFF,TGTGCCTCGAGACAGACAGCTCTGACCGGGGAGCTGTTTTTT
TRBV7-8,TRBD1,TRBJ1-1,-,CASSDRTGMNTEAFF,TGTGCCAGCAGCGATAGGACAGGGATGAACACTGAAGCTTTCTTT
TRBV6-5,TRBD1,TRBJ1-5,-,CASRGTGYNQPQHF,TGTGCCAGCAGGGGGACAGGGTACAATCAGCCCCAGCATTTT
TRBV11-2,TRBD2,TRBJ2-7,-,CASSLAGLAGEDEQYF,TGTGCCAGCAGCTTAGCGGGACTAGCGGGAGAGGACGAGCAGTACTTC
TRBV7-8,TRBD2,TRBJ2-1,-,CASSLGLAGPRNEQFF,TGTGCCAGCAGCTTAGGGCTAGCGGGACCTCGGAATGAGCAGTTCTTC
TRBV11-1,-,TRBJ2-1,-,CASSFRLSAYNEQFF,TGTGCCAGCAGCTTTCGTCTTTCTGCCTACAATGAGCAGTTCTTC
TRBV5-8,-,TRBJ2-2,few,CASRRHGGNTGELFF,TGTGCCAGCAGGCGACACGGGGGGAACACCGGGGAGCTGTTTTTT
TRBV2,-,TRBJ2-3,-,CASSVAGGDTQYF,TGTGCCAGCAGTGTGGCAGGCGGGGATACGCAGTATTTT
TRBV7-6,TRBD2,TRBJ2-3,few,CASSPRTSGGVSTDTQYF,TGTGCCAGCAGCCCCAGGACTAGCGGGGGGGTTAGCACAGATACGCAGTATTTT
TRBV7-9,TRBD1,TRBJ1-6,-,CASSVDRGWNSPLHF,TGTGCCAGCAGCGTAGACAGGGGTTGGAATTCACCCCTCCACTTT
TRBV5-6,TRBD1,TRBJ1-2,-,CASSLEGQVLPYGYTF,TGTGCCAGCAGCTTGGAAGGACAGGTTCTCCCCTATGGCTACACCTTC
TRBV7-9,TRBD2,TRBJ2-5,-,CASSPGTSGGGETQYF,TGTGCCAGCAGCCCCGGGACTAGCGGGGGCGGGGAGACCCAGTACTTC
TRBV10-3,-,TRBJ2-5,once,CAIRPTTGEETQYF,TGTGCCATCCGCCCCACTACGGGAGAAGAGACCCAGTACTTC
TRBV28,-,TRBJ2-5,-,CASTIGGARETQYF,TGTGCCAGCACCATAGGGGGGGCGAGGGAGACCCAGTACTTC
TRBV29-1,TRBD2,TRBJ2-3,once,CSVGAGAWADTQYF,TGCAGCGTTGGAGCGGGAGCGTGGGCAGATACGCAGTATTTT
TRBV15,-,TRBJ2-5,-,CATTRAEKQETQYF,TGTGCCACCACCAGAGCGGAGAAACAAGAGACCCAGTACTTC
TRBV11-2,-,TRBJ2-7,-,CASSLPGVSYEQYF,TGTGCCAGCAGCTTGCCGGGGGTATCCTACGAGCAGTACTTC
TRBV4-3,TRBD2,TRBJ2-1,-,CASSRELAGIYNEQFF,TGCGCCAGCAGCCGGGAACTAGCGGGTATCTACAATGAGCAGTTCTTC
TRBV5-1,-,TRBJ2-7,-,CASSLDDYYEQYF,TGCGCCAGCAGCCTGGACGACTACTACGAGCAGTACTTC
TRBV5-1,TRBD2,TRBJ2-3,few,CASSFGTSGTDTQYF,TGCGCCAGCAGCTTCGGGACTAGCGGCACAGATACGCAGTATTTT
TRBV9,TRBD2,TRBJ2-1,-,CASSVGGRGSYNEQFF,TGTGCCAGCAGCGTAGGCGGGAGAGGCTCCTACAATGAGCAGTTCTTC
TRBV7-9,-,TRBJ1-1,-,CASSFFRGKTEAFF,TGTGCCAGCAGCTTCTTTCGAGGGAAGACTGAAGCTTTCTTT
TRBV7-3,TRBD1,TRBJ2-2,-,CASSSSRDRGRTTGELFF,TGTGCCAGCAGCTCGTCCCGGGACAGGGGGCGGACCACCGGGGAGCTGTTTTTT